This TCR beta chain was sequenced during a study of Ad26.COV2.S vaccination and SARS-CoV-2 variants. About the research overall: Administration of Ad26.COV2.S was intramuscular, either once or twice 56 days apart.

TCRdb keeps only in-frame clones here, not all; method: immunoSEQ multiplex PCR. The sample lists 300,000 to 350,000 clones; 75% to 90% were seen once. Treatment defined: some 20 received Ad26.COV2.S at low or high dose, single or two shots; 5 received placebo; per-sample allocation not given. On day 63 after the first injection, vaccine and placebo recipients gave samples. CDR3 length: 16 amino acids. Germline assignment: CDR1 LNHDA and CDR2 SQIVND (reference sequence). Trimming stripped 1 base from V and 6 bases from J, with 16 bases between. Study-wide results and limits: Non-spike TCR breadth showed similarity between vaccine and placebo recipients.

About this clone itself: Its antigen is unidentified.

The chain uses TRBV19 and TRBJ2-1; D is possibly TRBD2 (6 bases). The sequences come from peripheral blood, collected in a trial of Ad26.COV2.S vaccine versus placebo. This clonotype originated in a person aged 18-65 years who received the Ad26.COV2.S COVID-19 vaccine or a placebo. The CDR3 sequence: CASSIATGRNINEQFF. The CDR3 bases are TGTGCCAGTAGTATAGCAACCGGGAGAAATATCAATGAGCAGTTCTTC.